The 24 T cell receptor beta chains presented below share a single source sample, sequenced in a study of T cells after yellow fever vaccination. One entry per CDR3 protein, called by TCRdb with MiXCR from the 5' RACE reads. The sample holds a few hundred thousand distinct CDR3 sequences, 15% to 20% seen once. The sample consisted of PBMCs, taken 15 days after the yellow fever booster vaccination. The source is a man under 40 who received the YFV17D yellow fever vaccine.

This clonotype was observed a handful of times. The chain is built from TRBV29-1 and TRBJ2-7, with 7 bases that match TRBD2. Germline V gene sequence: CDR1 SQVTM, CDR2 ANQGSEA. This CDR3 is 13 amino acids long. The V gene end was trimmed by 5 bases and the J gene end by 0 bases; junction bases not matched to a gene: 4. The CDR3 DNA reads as TGCAGCGTTAGGCGGGAGAGCTCCTACGAGCAGTACTTC. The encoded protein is CSVRRESSYEQYF.

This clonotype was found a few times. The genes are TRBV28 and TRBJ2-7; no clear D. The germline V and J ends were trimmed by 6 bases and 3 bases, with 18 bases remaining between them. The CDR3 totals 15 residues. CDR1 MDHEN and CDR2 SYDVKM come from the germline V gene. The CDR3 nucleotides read TGTGCCAGCAGCGACTCACACCCCTCCTACTACGAGCAGTACTTC. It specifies CASSDSHPSYYEQYF.

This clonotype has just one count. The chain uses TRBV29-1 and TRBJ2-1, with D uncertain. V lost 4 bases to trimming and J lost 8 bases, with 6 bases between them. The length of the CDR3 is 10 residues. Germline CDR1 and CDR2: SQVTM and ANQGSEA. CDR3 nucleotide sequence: TGCAGCGTTGTTGGGGATGAGCAGTTCTTC. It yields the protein CSVVGDEQFF.

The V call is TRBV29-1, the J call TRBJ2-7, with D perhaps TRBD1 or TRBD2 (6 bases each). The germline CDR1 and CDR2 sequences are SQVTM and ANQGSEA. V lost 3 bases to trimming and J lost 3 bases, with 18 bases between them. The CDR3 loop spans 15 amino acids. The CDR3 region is CSVDWGRGEVYEQYF. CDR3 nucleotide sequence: TGCAGCGTTGACTGGGGGCGGGGAGAGGTCTACGAGCAGTACTTC.

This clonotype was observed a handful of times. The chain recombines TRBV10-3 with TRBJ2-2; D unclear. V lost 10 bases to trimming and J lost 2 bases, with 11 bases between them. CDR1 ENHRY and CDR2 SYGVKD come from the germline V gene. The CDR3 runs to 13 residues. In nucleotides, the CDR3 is TGTGCCAAGAAAGCCTCAAACACCGGGGAGCTGTTTTTT. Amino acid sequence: CAKKASNTGELFF.

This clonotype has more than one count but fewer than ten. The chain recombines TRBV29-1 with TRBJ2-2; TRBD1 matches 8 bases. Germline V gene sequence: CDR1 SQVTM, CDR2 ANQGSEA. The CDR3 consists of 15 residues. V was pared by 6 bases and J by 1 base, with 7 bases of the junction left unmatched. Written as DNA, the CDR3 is TGCAGCGTAGCAGTTGGGACAGGGAACACCGGGGAGCTGTTTTTT. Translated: CSVAVGTGNTGELFF.

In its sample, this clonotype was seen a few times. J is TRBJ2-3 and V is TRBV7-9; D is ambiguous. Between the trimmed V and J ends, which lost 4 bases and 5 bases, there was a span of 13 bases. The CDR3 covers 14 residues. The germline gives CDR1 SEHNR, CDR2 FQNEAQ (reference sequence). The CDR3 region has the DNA TGTGCCAGCAGCTCGCCAGGCGATGTAGATACGCAGTATTTT. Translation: CASSSPGDVDTQYF.

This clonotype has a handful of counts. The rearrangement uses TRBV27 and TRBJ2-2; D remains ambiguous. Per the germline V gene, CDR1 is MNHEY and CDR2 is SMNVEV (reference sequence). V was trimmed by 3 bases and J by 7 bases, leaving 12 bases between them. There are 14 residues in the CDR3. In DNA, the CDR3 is TGTGCCAGCAGTTTCCTCGGCGCGAGCGGGGAGCTGTTTTTT. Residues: CASSFLGASGELFF.

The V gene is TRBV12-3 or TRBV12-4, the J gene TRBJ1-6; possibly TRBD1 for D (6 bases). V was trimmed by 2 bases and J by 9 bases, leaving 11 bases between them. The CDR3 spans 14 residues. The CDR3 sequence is CASSLTQGSSPLHF. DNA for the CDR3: TGTGCCAGCAGTTTAACACAGGGAAGTTCACCCCTCCACTTT.

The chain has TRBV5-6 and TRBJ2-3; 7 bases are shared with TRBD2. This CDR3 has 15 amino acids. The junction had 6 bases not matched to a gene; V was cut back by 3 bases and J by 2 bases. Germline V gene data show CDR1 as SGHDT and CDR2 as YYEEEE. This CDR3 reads CASSSRLAFTDTQYF. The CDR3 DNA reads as TGTGCCAGCAGCTCCAGACTAGCCTTCACAGATACGCAGTATTTT.

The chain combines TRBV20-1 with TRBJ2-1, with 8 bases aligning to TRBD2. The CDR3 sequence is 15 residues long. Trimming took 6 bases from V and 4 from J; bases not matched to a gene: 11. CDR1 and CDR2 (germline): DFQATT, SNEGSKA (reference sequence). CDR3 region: CSAPSVREVYNEQFF. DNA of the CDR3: TGCAGTGCCCCGTCGGTGCGGGAGGTTTACAATGAGCAGTTCTTC.

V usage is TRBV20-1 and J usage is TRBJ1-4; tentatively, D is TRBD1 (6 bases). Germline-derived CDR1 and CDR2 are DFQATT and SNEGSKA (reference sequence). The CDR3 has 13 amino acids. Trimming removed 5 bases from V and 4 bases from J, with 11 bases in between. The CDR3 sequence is CSASQGNNEKLFF. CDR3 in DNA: TGCAGTGCTTCACAGGGTAATAATGAAAAACTGTTTTTT.

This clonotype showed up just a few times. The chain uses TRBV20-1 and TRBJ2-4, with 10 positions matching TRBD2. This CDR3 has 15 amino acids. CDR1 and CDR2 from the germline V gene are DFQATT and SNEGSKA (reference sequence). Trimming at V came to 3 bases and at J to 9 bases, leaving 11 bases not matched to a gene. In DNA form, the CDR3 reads TGCAGTGCTAGTCGGTCTAGCGGGAGAGTTTCCATTCAGTACTTC. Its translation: CSASRSSGRVSIQYF.

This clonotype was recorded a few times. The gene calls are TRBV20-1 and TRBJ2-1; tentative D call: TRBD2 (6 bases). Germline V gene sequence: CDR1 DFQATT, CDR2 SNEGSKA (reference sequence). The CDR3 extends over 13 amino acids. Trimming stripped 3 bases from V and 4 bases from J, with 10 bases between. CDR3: CSASGSHYNEQFF. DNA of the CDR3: TGCAGTGCTAGCGGGAGCCATTACAATGAGCAGTTCTTC.

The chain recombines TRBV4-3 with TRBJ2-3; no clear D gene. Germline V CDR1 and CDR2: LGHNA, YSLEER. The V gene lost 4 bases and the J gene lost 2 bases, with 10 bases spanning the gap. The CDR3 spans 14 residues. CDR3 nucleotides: TGCGCCAGCAGCCTCAACGGGTACACAGATACGCAGTATTTT. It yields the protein CASSLNGYTDTQYF.

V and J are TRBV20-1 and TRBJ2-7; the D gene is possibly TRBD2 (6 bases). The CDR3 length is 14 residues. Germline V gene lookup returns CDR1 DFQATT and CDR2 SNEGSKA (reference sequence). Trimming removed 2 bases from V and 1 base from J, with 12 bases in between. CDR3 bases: TGCAGTGCTAGATCCGGGACTGATTCCTACGAGCAGTACTTC. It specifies CSARSGTDSYEQYF.

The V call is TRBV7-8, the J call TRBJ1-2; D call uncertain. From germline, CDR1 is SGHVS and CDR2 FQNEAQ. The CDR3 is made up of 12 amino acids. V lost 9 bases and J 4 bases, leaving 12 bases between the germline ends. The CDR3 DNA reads TGTGCCAGTACTAGGGATGGCTATGGCTACACCTTC. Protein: CASTRDGYGYTF.

The CDR3 here is CASSQGIGRFGYTF. The DNA for the CDR3 is TGTGCCAGCAGCCAAGGAATAGGGAGGTTTGGCTACACCTTC. The chain couples TRBV3-1 to TRBJ1-2; no reliable D call. Between the trimmed V and J ends, which lost 1 base and 7 bases, there was a span of 13 bases. There are 14 residues in the CDR3. Germline CDR1 is LGHDT and CDR2 is YNNKEL (reference sequence).

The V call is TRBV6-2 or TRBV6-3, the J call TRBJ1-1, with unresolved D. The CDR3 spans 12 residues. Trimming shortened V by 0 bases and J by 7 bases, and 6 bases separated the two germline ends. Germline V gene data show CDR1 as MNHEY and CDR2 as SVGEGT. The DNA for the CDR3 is TGTGCCAGCAGTTACTCGACCTTTGAAGCTTTCTTT. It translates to CASSYSTFEAFF.

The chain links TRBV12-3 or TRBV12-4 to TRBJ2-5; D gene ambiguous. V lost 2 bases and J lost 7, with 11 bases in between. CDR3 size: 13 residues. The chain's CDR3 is CASSLPPTRTQYF. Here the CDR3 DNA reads TGTGCCAGCAGTTTACCGCCGACCAGGACCCAGTACTTC.

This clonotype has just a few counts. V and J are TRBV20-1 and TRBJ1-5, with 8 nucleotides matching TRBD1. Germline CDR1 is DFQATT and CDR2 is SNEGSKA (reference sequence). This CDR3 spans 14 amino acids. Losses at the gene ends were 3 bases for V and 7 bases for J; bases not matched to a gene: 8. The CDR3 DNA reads TGCAGTGCTAGGAACAGGGGGAATGGACAGCCCCAGCATTTT. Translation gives CSARNRGNGQPQHF.

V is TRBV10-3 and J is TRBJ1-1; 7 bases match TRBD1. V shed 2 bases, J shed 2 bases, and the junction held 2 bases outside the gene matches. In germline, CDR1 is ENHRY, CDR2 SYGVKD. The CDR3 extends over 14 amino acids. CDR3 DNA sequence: TGTGCCATCAGTGAGGGACAGGCCAACACTGAAGCTTTCTTT. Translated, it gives CAISEGQANTEAFF.

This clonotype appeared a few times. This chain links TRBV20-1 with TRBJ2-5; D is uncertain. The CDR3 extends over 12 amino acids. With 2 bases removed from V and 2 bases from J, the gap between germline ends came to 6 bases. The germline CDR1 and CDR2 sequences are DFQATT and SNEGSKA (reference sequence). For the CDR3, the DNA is TGCAGTGCTAGACTCTATCAAGAGACCCAGTACTTC. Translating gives CSARLYQETQYF.

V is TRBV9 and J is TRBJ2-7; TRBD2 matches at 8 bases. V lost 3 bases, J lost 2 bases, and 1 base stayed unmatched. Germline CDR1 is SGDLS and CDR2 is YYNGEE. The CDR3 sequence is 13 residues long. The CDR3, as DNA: TGTGCCAGCAGCGCGGGACTAGCCTACGAGCAGTACTTC. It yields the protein CASSAGLAYEQYF.